This T cell receptor (beta chain) appears in the sequencing data of a study of CD8 T cells in Susac syndrome. Study-level points and caveats: By the study's own acknowledgment, its TCR sequencing and HLA analysis included relatively few individuals. The greatest CD8+ clonal expansion in Susac occurred in TEMRA cells and in active patients.

Random hexamers were used to reverse transcribe an amount of about 0.5 to 1 ug RNA. Amplification of TCR beta CDR3 by immunoSEQ multiplex PCR spanned 54 Vbeta and 13 Jbeta. TCRdb re-called the immunoSEQ multiplex PCR reads through MiXCR, storing one row per CDR3 protein. The sample includes 95,000 to 150,000 distinct CDR3 sequences, roughly 94% seen only once; the top ten take 0.25% to 0.3%. As concerns this clonotype: The target antigen is unknown.

High-throughput TCR beta sequencing covered peripheral CD8+ and CD4+ T cells. Losses at the gene ends were 5 bases for V and 0 bases for J; bases not matched to a gene: 8. The CDR3 consists of 16 residues. Germline assignment: CDR1 LNHNV and CDR2 YYDKDF (reference sequence). The chain has TRBV15 and TRBJ2-3; 7 positions match TRBD2. The receptor was derived from a human donor with Susac syndrome. The specimen was CD8+ T cells from PBMCs. CDR3 loop: CATSRVAGSSTDTQYF. The CDR3 DNA reads TGTGCCACCAGCCGGGTAGCGGGTTCTAGCACAGATACGCAGTATTTT.